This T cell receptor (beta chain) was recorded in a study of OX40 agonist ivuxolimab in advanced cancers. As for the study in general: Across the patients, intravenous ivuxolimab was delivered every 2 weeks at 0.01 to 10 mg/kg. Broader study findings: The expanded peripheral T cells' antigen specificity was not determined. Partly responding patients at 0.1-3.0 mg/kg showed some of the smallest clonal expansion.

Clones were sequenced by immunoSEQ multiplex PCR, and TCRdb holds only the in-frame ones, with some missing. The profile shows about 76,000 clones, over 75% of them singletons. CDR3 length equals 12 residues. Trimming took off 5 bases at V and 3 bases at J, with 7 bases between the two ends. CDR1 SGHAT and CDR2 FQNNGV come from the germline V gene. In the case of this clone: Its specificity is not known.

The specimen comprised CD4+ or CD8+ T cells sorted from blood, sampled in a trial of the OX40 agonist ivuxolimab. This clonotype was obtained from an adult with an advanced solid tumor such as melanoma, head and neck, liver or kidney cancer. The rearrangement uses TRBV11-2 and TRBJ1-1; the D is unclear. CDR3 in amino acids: CASSLLDTEAFF. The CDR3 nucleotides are TGTGCCAGCAGCCTCCTTGACACTGAAGCTTTCTTT.